The present TCR beta chain was sequenced within a study of T cells in localized non-small cell lung cancer. Germline V gene lookup returns CDR1 DFQATT and CDR2 SNEGSKA (reference sequence). CDR3 length: 11 amino acids. Trimming cost V 3 bases and J 3 bases, with 6 bases left between them. Libraries were prepared by immunoSEQ multiplex PCR; TCRdb keeps only in-frame clonotypes and omits some of them. The sample records approximately 52,000 clones, 86% being singletons. Points on this clone: Antigen: not known.

Whole-study findings and limits: Sequencing involved a lone tumor region, leaving heterogeneity possible. Longer overall survival associated with higher blood T cell density; shorter survival with higher adjacent-lung clonality. Of the top 100 tumor clones, median around 60 were in adjacent lung, some 29 among its top 100.

The receptor was derived from a male donor aged 60 or over with stage III squamous cell lung carcinoma. The source material was peripheral blood, sampled before any cancer treatment. The rearrangement uses TRBV20-1 and TRBJ2-7; the D is unclear. CDR3 sequence (DNA): TGCAGTGCTAGGGCAGGCTACGAGCAGTACTTC. Encoded protein: CSARAGYEQYF.